What follows is one T cell receptor (beta chain) and its context. Its antigen is undetermined. Reverse transcription of all isolated RNA meant that expressed TCRB transcripts were sequenced. The table came from immunoSEQ multiplex PCR; TCRdb's copy has only in-frame clones and leaves some out. The repertoire holds around 250,000 clones, with approximately 15% as singletons. The data derive from a study of beta chain features in type 1 diabetes. The study's findings and limits: There was a moderate but significant shortening of TCRB CDR3s in all four CD4+ subsets of Type 1 diabetes patients.

This CDR3 spans 19 amino acids. The V segment lost 3 bases and the J segment 0 bases; nucleotides outside the gene matches: 14. Source material: naive CD4+ T cells from blood. This receptor was obtained from a man between 25 and 39 years old with type 1 diabetes. This sequence joins TRBV23-1 and TRBJ2-7; 10 nucleotides agree with TRBD2. TRBV23-1 is treated as an ORF (open reading frame) with a function not yet certain. The CDR3: CASSHLTSGALWSSYEQYF. The CDR3, as DNA: TGCGCCAGCAGTCACCTTACTAGCGGGGCCCTTTGGAGCTCCTACGAGCAGTACTTC.